A selection of T cell receptor beta chains follows, all from one sample in a study of cytomegalovirus exposure and HLA in healthy donors. TCRdb keeps only in-frame clones here, not all; method: immunoSEQ multiplex PCR. This table holds about 120,000 clones, around 73% found once. The specimen sequenced was PBMCs. These TCRs come from a woman aged 30 to 39 in good health and CMV-seropositive. Both conserved end residues are part of each CDR3. Each record gives: D gene, clone size, J gene, V gene, CDR3 length, CDR3 protein, CDR3 DNA. A D gene is named only where the DNA matches it firmly. Only part of the rows carry a size: once, few, many, or a class if the clone is expanded.

d_gene: -
abundance: -
j_gene: TRBJ2-7
v_gene: TRBV30
len: 15
CDR3aa: CAWSVGQLSTYEQYF
CDR3nt: TGTGCCTGGAGTGTCGGACAGCTATCAACCTACGAGCAGTACTTC

d_gene: -
abundance: -
j_gene: TRBJ2-1
v_gene: TRBV12-5
len: 14
CDR3aa: CASGLVGGRGEQFF
CDR3nt: TGTGCTAGTGGTTTGGTAGGGGGACGGGGTGAGCAGTTCTTC

d_gene: -
abundance: -
j_gene: TRBJ1-2
v_gene: TRBV29-1
len: 12
CDR3aa: CSVDTPQAGYTF
CDR3nt: TGCAGCGTTGACACACCCCAGGCAGGCTACACCTTC

d_gene: TRBD2
abundance: once
j_gene: TRBJ2-1
v_gene: TRBV7-7
len: 15
CDR3aa: CASSHLAGDVNEQFF
CDR3nt: TGTGCTAGCAGCCATCTAGCGGGGGATGTCAATGAGCAGTTCTTC

d_gene: TRBD1
abundance: -
j_gene: TRBJ1-5
v_gene: TRBV10-3
len: 20
CDR3aa: CAISESLFRDPGTGKQPQHF
CDR3nt: TGTGCCATCAGTGAATCCCTATTTAGAGACCCCGGGACAGGGAAACAGCCCCAGCATTTT

d_gene: -
abundance: -
j_gene: TRBJ1-4
v_gene: TRBV5-5
len: 15
CDR3aa: CASSLVGQFNEKLFF
CDR3nt: TGTGCCAGCAGCTTGGTTGGACAATTTAATGAAAAACTGTTTTTT

d_gene: -
abundance: -
j_gene: TRBJ2-7
v_gene: TRBV6-5
len: 14
CDR3aa: CASSYSRSQTEQYF
CDR3nt: TGTGCCAGCAGTTACTCGAGGTCGCAGACCGAGCAGTACTTC

d_gene: -
abundance: -
j_gene: TRBJ1-1
v_gene: TRBV27
len: 14
CDR3aa: CASSFDRLSTEAFF
CDR3nt: TGTGCCAGCAGTTTTGACAGGTTATCTACTGAAGCTTTCTTT

d_gene: -
abundance: -
j_gene: TRBJ1-6
v_gene: TRBV4-1
len: 16
CDR3aa: CASSQFSPTYNSPLHF
CDR3nt: TGCGCCAGCAGCCAATTTTCCCCTACCTATAATTCACCCCTCCACTTT

d_gene: -
abundance: once
j_gene: TRBJ2-7
v_gene: TRBV10-3
len: 13
CDR3aa: CAISDSDYYEQYF
CDR3nt: TGTGCCATCAGTGATTCCGACTACTACGAGCAGTACTTC

d_gene: TRBD1
abundance: few
j_gene: TRBJ2-5
v_gene: TRBV18
len: 13
CDR3aa: CASSPGQLETQYF
CDR3nt: TGTGCCAGCTCACCGGGACAGTTGGAGACCCAGTACTTC

d_gene: TRBD2
abundance: once
j_gene: TRBJ2-1
v_gene: TRBV7-2
len: 18
CDR3aa: CASSLDRLAASSYNEQFF
CDR3nt: TGTGCCAGCAGCTTAGATCGCCTAGCGGCAAGCTCCTACAATGAGCAGTTCTTC

d_gene: TRBD2
abundance: -
j_gene: TRBJ2-1
v_gene: TRBV11-3
len: 16
CDR3aa: CASSLDTTSGRNEQFF
CDR3nt: TGTGCCAGCAGCTTAGATACCACTAGCGGGAGAAATGAGCAGTTCTTC

d_gene: -
abundance: -
j_gene: TRBJ1-1
v_gene: TRBV15
len: 13
CDR3aa: CATRPPPSTEAFF
CDR3nt: TGTGCCACCAGGCCCCCCCCTAGCACTGAAGCTTTCTTT

d_gene: TRBD2
abundance: -
j_gene: TRBJ2-3
v_gene: TRBV7-9
len: 14
CDR3aa: CASSLEASGDTQYF
CDR3nt: TGTGCCAGCAGCTTAGAGGCTAGCGGGGATACGCAGTATTTT

d_gene: TRBD1
abundance: few
j_gene: TRBJ2-3
v_gene: TRBV6-4
len: 13
CDR3aa: CASSDYRQGRQYF
CDR3nt: TGTGCCAGCAGTGACTATAGACAGGGCCGGCAGTATTTT

d_gene: -
abundance: -
j_gene: TRBJ1-2
v_gene: TRBV6-5
len: 16
CDR3aa: CASSYSSGPLYYGYTF
CDR3nt: TGTGCCAGCAGTTACTCGTCAGGTCCCTTATACTATGGCTACACCTTC

d_gene: TRBD2
abundance: -
j_gene: TRBJ2-3
v_gene: TRBV5-6
len: 17
CDR3aa: CASSTHFERGVRDTQYF
CDR3nt: TGTGCCAGCAGCACCCATTTTGAGCGGGGTGTACGAGATACGCAGTATTTT

d_gene: -
abundance: -
j_gene: TRBJ1-1
v_gene: TRBV10-1
len: 13
CDR3aa: CASSTDRNTEAFF
CDR3nt: TGCGCCAGCAGCACCGACAGGAACACTGAAGCTTTCTTT

d_gene: -
abundance: -
j_gene: TRBJ2-7
v_gene: TRBV7-7
len: 13
CDR3aa: CASSFAGGSEQYF
CDR3nt: TGTGCTAGCAGCTTTGCCGGCGGGTCCGAGCAGTACTTC

d_gene: -
abundance: -
j_gene: TRBJ1-5
v_gene: TRBV18
len: 15
CDR3aa: CASSSTAGEDQPQHF
CDR3nt: TGTGCCAGCTCATCCACGGCGGGGGAAGATCAGCCCCAGCATTTT

d_gene: TRBD2
abundance: -
j_gene: TRBJ2-3
v_gene: TRBV7-3
len: 14
CDR3aa: CASSPSGGLDTQYF
CDR3nt: TGTGCCAGCAGCCCTAGCGGGGGGCTGGATACGCAGTATTTT

d_gene: -
abundance: -
j_gene: TRBJ2-7
v_gene: TRBV14
len: 13
CDR3aa: CASSQEIRGEQYF
CDR3nt: TGTGCCAGCAGCCAAGAAATAAGGGGTGAGCAGTACTTC

d_gene: -
abundance: once
j_gene: TRBJ2-7
v_gene: TRBV10-3
len: 13
CDR3aa: CAIKVRDSYEQYF
CDR3nt: TGTGCCATCAAGGTCAGGGACTCCTACGAGCAGTACTTC

d_gene: TRBD2
abundance: -
j_gene: TRBJ2-1
v_gene: TRBV18
len: 15
CDR3aa: CASSQSGGAYNEQFF
CDR3nt: TGTGCCAGCTCACAAAGCGGGGGGGCCTACAATGAGCAGTTCTTC

d_gene: -
abundance: -
j_gene: TRBJ2-3
v_gene: TRBV6-5
len: 14
CDR3aa: CASSPGGRGDTQYF
CDR3nt: TGTGCCAGCAGTCCGGGGGGCCGGGGAGATACGCAGTATTTT

d_gene: -
abundance: -
j_gene: TRBJ1-5
v_gene: TRBV19
len: 13
CDR3aa: CASMQAWNQPQHF
CDR3nt: TGTGCCAGTATGCAGGCTTGGAATCAGCCCCAGCATTTT

d_gene: TRBD2
abundance: -
j_gene: TRBJ2-2
v_gene: TRBV5-1
len: 15
CDR3aa: CASSRIAGNTGELFF
CDR3nt: TGCGCCAGCAGCCGTATAGCGGGGAACACCGGGGAGCTGTTTTTT

d_gene: -
abundance: -
j_gene: TRBJ1-5
v_gene: TRBV19
len: 13
CDR3aa: CASSQTDNQPQHF
CDR3nt: TGTGCCAGTAGCCAGACAGATAATCAGCCCCAGCATTTT

d_gene: TRBD1
abundance: -
j_gene: TRBJ1-1
v_gene: TRBV27
len: 15
CDR3aa: CATLSTGEVGTEAFF
CDR3nt: TGTGCCACCCTCTCGACAGGGGAAGTGGGAACTGAAGCTTTCTTT

d_gene: -
abundance: -
j_gene: TRBJ1-5
v_gene: TRBV7-9
len: 15
CDR3aa: CASSPDKLSNQPQHF
CDR3nt: TGTGCCAGCAGCCCGGACAAACTAAGCAATCAGCCCCAGCATTTT

d_gene: -
abundance: -
j_gene: TRBJ2-2
v_gene: TRBV21-1
len: 18
CDR3aa: CASSNRGQGSFFTGELFF
CDR3nt: TGTGCCAGCAGCAACCGGGGACAGGGGTCTTTCTTTACCGGGGAGCTGTTTTTT

d_gene: TRBD2
abundance: -
j_gene: TRBJ2-1
v_gene: TRBV5-1
len: 15
CDR3aa: CASGGESSGYNEQFF
CDR3nt: TGCGCCAGCGGGGGGGAGAGCAGCGGGTACAATGAGCAGTTCTTC

d_gene: -
abundance: -
j_gene: TRBJ1-1
v_gene: TRBV7-8
len: 16
CDR3aa: CASSLTGVLGNTEAFF
CDR3nt: TGTGCCAGCAGCTTAACGGGAGTATTGGGGAACACTGAAGCTTTCTTT

d_gene: TRBD1
abundance: -
j_gene: TRBJ2-2
v_gene: TRBV9
len: 17
CDR3aa: CASSVNRDRGLTGELFF
CDR3nt: TGTGCCAGCAGCGTTAACCGGGACAGGGGGCTCACCGGGGAGCTGTTTTTT

d_gene: -
abundance: -
j_gene: TRBJ1-1
v_gene: TRBV27
len: 15
CDR3aa: CASSFQRVMNTEAFF
CDR3nt: TGTGCCAGCAGTTTTCAAAGAGTCATGAACACTGAAGCTTTCTTT

d_gene: -
abundance: few
j_gene: TRBJ1-4
v_gene: TRBV9
len: 15
CDR3aa: CASSETGRYNEKLFF
CDR3nt: TGTGCCAGCAGCGAAACAGGGCGGTACAATGAAAAACTGTTTTTT

d_gene: -
abundance: -
j_gene: TRBJ1-2
v_gene: TRBV29-1
len: 15
CDR3aa: CSVGRWGGANYGYTF
CDR3nt: TGCAGCGTTGGTCGCTGGGGGGGCGCTAACTATGGCTACACCTTC

d_gene: -
abundance: -
j_gene: TRBJ1-2
v_gene: TRBV19
len: 16
CDR3aa: CASSIPSQALPYGYTF
CDR3nt: TGTGCCAGTAGTATCCCGTCGCAGGCCCTCCCCTATGGCTACACCTTC

d_gene: -
abundance: few
j_gene: TRBJ2-1
v_gene: TRBV10-3
len: 15
CDR3aa: CAISGRDPSYNEQFF
CDR3nt: TGTGCCATCAGTGGCCGGGATCCATCCTACAATGAGCAGTTCTTC

d_gene: -
abundance: -
j_gene: TRBJ2-3
v_gene: TRBV11-3
len: 13
CDR3aa: CASSHGSDDTQYF
CDR3nt: TGTGCCAGCAGCCACGGTTCCGATGATACGCAGTATTTT